The 6 T cell receptor beta chains below were found in one sample sequenced in a study of T cell responses to AZD1222 COVID-19 vaccine. The data were produced by immunoSEQ multiplex PCR, yet TCRdb's version contains in-frame clones alone and is incomplete. The sample yields roughly 70,000 clones, 82% seen once. The material sequenced was peripheral blood, taken on day 0 of AZD1222 vaccination. The receptors come from an adult in good health.

This clone was picked up one time. This chain joins TRBV5-8 and TRBJ1-4; TRBD1 matches at 8 bases. CDR1 and CDR2 from the germline V gene are SGHTS and YDEGEE. The CDR3 spans 15 residues. The V and J ends lost 3 bases and 8 bases, in that order; junction bases with no gene match: 9. The CDR3 loop reads CASSYTGGRSEKLFF. In DNA form, the CDR3 reads TGTGCCAGCAGCTACACAGGGGGGCGTAGCGAAAAACTGTTTTTT. The variable domain in full, completed from reference TRBV5-8 and TRBJ1-4, reads EAGVTQSPTHLIKTRGQQATLRCSPISGHTSVYWYQQALGLGLQFLLWYDEGEERNRGNFPPRFSGRQFPNYSSELNVNALELEDSALYLCASSYTGGRSEKLFFGSGTQLSVL.

This chain uses TRBV7-8 with TRBJ2-1; perhaps D is TRBD1 or TRBD2 (5 bases each). The V end lost 3 bases, the J end lost 12 bases, and 18 bases lay between the germline ends. The germline V gene has CDR1 SGHVS and CDR2 FQNEAQ. This CDR3 comprises 14 residues. The CDR3 coding sequence is TGTGCCAGCAGCTTCCCGGGGCAGAAACGGGCGCAGTTCTTC. This codes for CASSFPGQKRAQFF.

This clone appeared a single time. The V and J genes are TRBV19 and TRBJ2-7; the match to TRBD2 covers 8 bases. Germline CDR1 and CDR2: LNHDA and SQIVND (reference sequence). The CDR3 loop spans 17 amino acids. The J segment lost 0 bases and the V segment lost 3 bases, leaving 10 bases of the junction unmatched. The chain's CDR3 is CASSMGRTSGISYEQYF. CDR3 DNA: TGTGCCAGTAGTATGGGAAGAACTAGCGGTATCTCCTACGAGCAGTACTTC. The full variable domain, in which reference TRBV19 and TRBJ2-7 provide the parts outside the CDR3, is DGGITQSPKYLFRKEGQNVTLSCEQNLNHDAMYWYRQDPGQGLRLIYYSQIVNDFQKGDIAEGYSVSREKKESFPLTVTSAQKNPTAFYLCASSMGRTSGISYEQYFGPGTRLTVT.

This rearrangement joins TRBV19 to TRBJ1-5; no firm D call. Germline V CDR1 and CDR2: LNHDA, SQIVND (reference sequence). V lost 5 bases, J lost 5 bases, and 7 bases lay in between. There are 12 residues in the CDR3. The CDR3 DNA reads as TGTGCCAGTAGTGCCCTCGATCAGCCCCAGCATTTT. Translation: CASSALDQPQHF.

The chain uses TRBV2 and TRBJ2-5; D call uncertain. This CDR3 spans 12 amino acids. Trimming shortened V by 5 bases and J by 5 bases, and 9 bases separated the two germline ends. Looked up from germline, CDR1 is SNHLY and CDR2 is FYNNEI. As DNA, the CDR3 is TGTGCCAGCAGTCTAGATCAGGAGACCCAGTACTTC. The encoded protein is CASSLDQETQYF.

This chain uses TRBV11-3 with TRBJ2-4, with D hard to call. Germline V gene data show CDR1 as SGHNT and CDR2 as YENEEA. The CDR3 loop spans 15 amino acids. Trimming took 3 bases from V and 0 from J, leaving 9 bases between them. The CDR3 bases are TGTGCCAGCAGCTTGAACAGAGTAGCCAAAAACATTCAGTACTTC. It encodes CASSLNRVAKNIQYF.